The rows below give T cell receptor beta chains drawn from one sample of a study of tumor and adjacent non-tumor tissue in lung cancer. A single record per CDR3 protein comes from TCRdb applying MiXCR to the multiplex PCR reads. This table has 40,000 to 45,000 distinct CDR3 sequences, approximately 59% appearing once. Specimen: distant non-tumor lung tissue. The receptors come from a middle-aged woman with non-small cell lung cancer. Both conserved end residues are part of each CDR3. A D gene is named only where the DNA matches it firmly. For some rows the clone size is stated as once, few or many, or as a class when expanded; others skip it.

clone_size	d_call	v_call	j_call	cdr3_nt	cdr3_aa
.	TRBD1	TRBV4-2	TRBJ1-6	TGTGTCAGCTGCCAGGGACAGGCTAATTCACCCCTCCACTTT	CVSCQGQANSPLHF
once	.	TRBV11-2	TRBJ2-7	TGTGCCAGCAGCTTAGGAGACCACTACGAGCAGTACTTC	CASSLGDHYEQYF
few	.	TRBV20-1	TRBJ2-1	TGCAGTGCTAGCGAGGGTGGGGAAGGCAATGAGCAGTCCTTC	CSASEGGEGNEQSF
.	.	TRBV6-1	TRBJ1-5	TGCGCCAGCAGCATAGACGGGGTAATGGGCAATCAGCCCCAGCATTTT	CASSIDGVMGNQPQHF
many	.	TRBV6-1	TRBJ1-6	TGTGCCAGCAGTGAAGCGGAGGGGTCAAGATGGAGCACGTATAATTCACCCCTCCACTTT	CASSEAEGSRWSTYNSPLHF
.	TRBD1	TRBV11-2	TRBJ1-4	TGTGCCATCAGCTTAGGGGACAGTCCAACTAATGAAAAACTGTTTTTT	CAISLGDSPTNEKLFF
many	.	TRBV5-1	TRBJ2-3	TGCGCCAGCAGCTTTTCCCTCCAGGGCCCCACAGATACGCAGTATTTT	CASSFSLQGPTDTQYF
.	TRBD1	TRBV29-1	TRBJ2-7	TGCAGCGTTCGGTGGGACAGACTGACTACCTACGTGCAGTACTTC	CSVRWDRLTTYVQYF
few	.	TRBV29-1	TRBJ2-7	TGTAGCGTTAAGGATCTCAAGCAGTACTTC	CSVKDLKQYF
.	.	TRBV10-3	TRBJ1-4	TGTGCCATCAGTGACGAGGGAATAGGTGAAAGACTGTTTTTT	CAISDEGIGERLFF
many	TRBD1	TRBV6-1	TRBJ2-1	TGTGCCAGCAGTTCCTCCGGGACAGGGACGGGTAATGAGCAGTTCTTC	CASSSSGTGTGNEQFF
.	.	TRBV6-6	TRBJ2-1	TGTGCCAGCAGAGGAGAGGTGATGGATGAGCACTTCTTC	CASRGEVMDEHFF
.	.	TRBV5-1	TRBJ2-2	TGCGCCAGCAGCTCCGGAGAGAGGAACACCGGGGAGCTGGTTTTT	CASSSGERNTGELVF
.	.	TRBV12-3/TRBV12-4	TRBJ1-6	TGTGTCAGCATCCTGGGACAAAATAATTCACCCCCCCACTTT	CVSILGQNNSPPHF
few	TRBD1	TRBV5-1	TRBJ1-1	TGCGCCAGCAGCGGAAGGACAGGGGGAGAAGAAGCTTTCTTT	CASSGRTGGEEAFF
many	.	TRBV5-1	TRBJ2-3	TGCGCCAGCAGCTTGTCGGCAGATACGCAGTATTTT	CASSLSADTQYF
once	.	TRBV4-2	TRBJ2-1	TGTGCCAGGAGTCAACCCACGCCCAGTGGGCAGTTCTTC	CARSQPTPSGQFF
many	.	TRBV4-2	TRBJ2-5	TGTGCCAGCAGCCAAGAGCAAGAGACCCAGTACTTC	CASSQEQETQYF
once	TRBD2	TRBV19	TRBJ2-1	TGTGCCAGTAGCCCGAGCGGGGGGGCCACCCAAGAGCAGTTCTTC	CASSPSGGATQEQFF
.	TRBD1	TRBV29-1	TRBJ1-1	TGCACCGCCGTGGGACAGGAGAACAGTGAAGCTTTCTTT	CTAVGQENSEAFF
many	TRBD2	TRBV25-1	TRBJ2-1	TGTGCCAGCAAAACTGGCGGGAGTCATGAGCAGTTCTTC	CASKTGGSHEQFF
.	.	TRBV4-2	TRBJ1-1	TGTGCCAGCAGCCAACAGGGTTGGAACACTGAAGCTTTCTTT	CASSQQGWNTEAFF
many	TRBD2	TRBV4-2	TRBJ2-1	TGTGCCAGCAGCCAAGAGCCGAACGGACTAGCGGGATACAATGAGCAGTTCTTC	CASSQEPNGLAGYNEQFF
.	TRBD2	TRBV28	TRBJ2-4	TGTGCCAGCAGTTTATCCGGGACTACCAAAAAGATTCAGTACTTC	CASSLSGTTKKIQYF
medium-sized	TRBD2	TRBV4-1	TRBJ2-1	TGCGCCAGCAGCCATCCGGGACTAGCGGGGGGCCCTCTGCGGAATGAGCAGTTCTTC	CASSHPGLAGGPLRNEQFF
.	.	TRBV10-3	TRBJ2-7	TGTGCCATCAATACTGGGGACTCCTACGAGCAGTACTTC	CAINTGDSYEQYF
many	TRBD2	TRBV4-2	TRBJ2-5	TGTGCCAGCAGCCAGCGGGGGCCTTACGGGGGGGGAGAGACCCAGTACTTC	CASSQRGPYGGGETQYF
many	.	TRBV4-1	TRBJ2-3	TGCGCCAGCAGCCAAGTTGCGAGTAGCACAGATACGCAGTATTTT	CASSQVASSTDTQYF
many	.	TRBV14	TRBJ2-5	TGTGCCAGCATCACGGGGGAGACCCAGTACTTC	CASITGETQYF
once	.	TRBV12-3/TRBV12-4	TRBJ2-1	TGTGCCGGCAGTTCCAGCGTGGCCTCCTACAATGAGAAGTTCTTC	CAGSSSVASYNEKFF
.	.	TRBV4-2	TRBJ1-1	TGTGCCAGCAGCCAACAGGGCGGGAACACTGAGGTTTTCTTT	CASSQQGGNTEVFF
.	.	TRBV24-1	TRBJ2-3	TGTGCCACCAGTGCGAGGGGAGGCAGCAATCAGCCCCAGTATTTT	CATSARGGSNQPQYF
.	TRBD1	TRBV20-1	TRBJ1-5	TGCAGTGCCCACAGGGGCGGGAATTTTAATCAGCCCCAGCATTTT	CSAHRGGNFNQPQHF
.	.	TRBV5-4	TRBJ2-3	TGTGCCAGGAGGGCCGGGACATGGGGCGGAGATACGCAGTATTTT	CARRAGTWGGDTQYF
.	.	TRBV20-1	TRBJ2-7	TGCAGTGCTAGTAGGGACACCTCCTACGAGCAGTACTTC	CSASRDTSYEQYF
.	.	TRBV4-2	TRBJ2-1	TGTGCCATTAGCCAAACCGGGACCGCTAAAAATGAGCAGTTCTTC	CAISQTGTAKNEQFF
many	.	TRBV12-3/TRBV12-4	TRBJ2-7	TGTGCCAGCGGTCGGCCACGAGAGCAGTACTTC	CASGRPREQYF
many	TRBD2	TRBV2	TRBJ2-7	TGTGCCAGTTCACCGGGACTATACTTCTACGAGCAGTACTTC	CASSPGLYFYEQYF
many	TRBD2	TRBV6-1	TRBJ2-3	TGTGCCAGTACGGGACTAGAGACGACAGATACGCAGTATTTT	CASTGLETTDTQYF
many	.	TRBV6-6	TRBJ2-2	TGTGCCAGCAGTTTACAGGGAATCGGGGAGCTGTTTTTT	CASSLQGIGELFF
.	.	TRBV2	TRBJ1-6	TGTGCCAGCAGTGAAGTGACGGGGGCGCCTTATAATTCACCCCTCCACTTT	CASSEVTGAPYNSPLHF
.	TRBD1	TRBV14	TRBJ2-5	TGTGCCAGCAACCTGGACAGGGACGATGAGTACTTC	CASNLDRDDEYF
.	.	TRBV11-3	TRBJ1-5	TGTGCCAGCAGCCTCGGGTCTAATCAGCCCCAGTATTTC	CASSLGSNQPQYF
.	.	TRBV20-1	TRBJ2-3	TGCAGTGCTAGAGATTGGGACAAGGGAGACACAGATACGCAGTATTTT	CSARDWDKGDTDTQYF
.	TRBD1	TRBV29-1	TRBJ1-2	TGCAGTGTGATGACAGGGAGGTCGAAAGGCTACACCTTC	CSVMTGRSKGYTF
.	.	TRBV11-2	TRBJ2-3	TGTGTCAGCAGCTTAGATCAACTGGGTGGCGCTGGTCATAATACGCAGTATTTT	CVSSLDQLGGAGHNTQYF
many	.	TRBV6-2/TRBV6-3	TRBJ2-1	TGTGCCAGCAGTTCCTCATCGGGACCTAACTGGGACAATGAGCAGTTCTTC	CASSSSSGPNWDNEQFF
.	TRBD1	TRBV11-2	TRBJ1-3	TGTGTCAGCAGCGGCCGACAGGGACATGGAAACACCATATATTTT	CVSSGRQGHGNTIYF
.	.	TRBV11-2	TRBJ2-1	TGTGCCAGCATCGAACAGGGCTGTGAGCAGTTCTTC	CASIEQGCEQFF
.	TRBD2	TRBV5-1	TRBJ2-1	TGCGTCAGCAGCCCTGGGGGGGGTCGTCGATCCTACAATGAGCAGTTCTTC	CVSSPGGGRRSYNEQFF
.	.	TRBV11-1	TRBJ1-5	TGTGCCAGCAGCAAAAACGACGGGGAGCTCCAGCATTTT	CASSKNDGELQHF
many	.	TRBV28	TRBJ2-1	TGTGCCAGCAGTTTACAATACGGCGAGCAGTTCTTC	CASSLQYGEQFF
few	.	TRBV6-2/TRBV6-3	TRBJ2-3	TGTGCCGGCAGTTACCGGGAACCCACAGATTCGCAGTATTTT	CAGSYREPTDSQYF
.	.	TRBV6-5	TRBJ2-7	TGTGCCAGCAGTTACGACGACGAGCGGTACTTC	CASSYDDERYF
.	TRBD1	TRBV5-5	TRBJ2-7	TGTGCCAGCGAGCCCGGGACAGACTCCTACGGTCAGTACTTC	CASEPGTDSYGQYF